Reported below is one T cell receptor beta chain. The data belong to a study of cytomegalovirus exposure and HLA in healthy donors. In the PCR, 60 Vbeta and 13 Jbeta primers were used. Original methodology: An analysis that came later counted some 81 million unique TCR beta chains, roughly 11 million shared. Sequenced by immunoSEQ multiplex PCR; TCRdb stores in-frame clones only, minus some. From that table come the V and J calls and clone size; the DNA was used to work out D and trimming. The sample consists of about 190,000 clones, around 75% of them appearing once. The CDR3 extends over 14 amino acids. Germline assignment: CDR1 MNHEY and CDR2 SMNVEV (reference sequence). V was clipped by 2 bases and J by 3 bases; unmatched bases: 2.

The sequence was collected from a woman aged 25 to 39 in good health and CMV-seropositive. The chain couples TRBV27 to TRBJ2-7, with 9 bases aligning to TRBD2. Sequencing was performed on PBMCs. The CDR3 protein is CASSLAGGNYEQYF. CDR3 coding DNA: TGTGCCAGCAGTTTAGCGGGAGGGAACTACGAGCAGTACTTC.